Given below is one T cell receptor (beta chain) in context. This clonotype was observed many times. Its antigen is still unknown. There are no base qualities to consult, and no much larger clone falls within one base. Stable Graves' hyperthyroidism was defined as the absence of progression to ophthalmopathy over 18 months of follow-up. Hyperthyroidism patients were newly diagnosed, had a disease duration of under 2 months, and were aged 18 to 65 years. The study excluded patients with uncontrolled infections, other autoimmune diseases, pregnancy or lactation. Clinical symptoms, serum thyroxine and TRAb, thyroid ultrasound, and orbital computed tomography formed the basis for the diagnoses. PBMCs were separated from approximately 9.9 ml of fresh peripheral blood using Ficoll-Paque density gradient centrifugation. Trizol reagent was used to extract total RNA, and RNA quality was then checked on an Agilent 2100 Bioanalyzer.

This sample was taken from a study of T cells in Graves' hyperthyroidism and ophthalmopathy (dated by TCRdb to about 2019). As for the study more broadly: Peripheral blood samples were taken at the time of initial diagnosis, prior to any treatment. TCR V-J signatures able to tell the groups apart were searched for in a discovery cohort of 100 patients, of whom 43 had Graves' ophthalmopathy and roughly 58 had stable Graves' hyperthyroidism. Prospective prediction of ophthalmopathy was tested in an independent validation cohort consisting of about 19 hyperthyroidism patients and around 17 patients who later progressed to ophthalmopathy. The 90 to 100 discovery patients were randomly divided into training and test sets at a 7:3 ratio. Thyroid tissue and blood T-cell repertoires from about six Graves' hyperthyroidism patients were also compared in the study. Following sampling, methimazole starting at 30 mg daily was given to hyperthyroidism patients, and high-dose intravenous methylprednisolone was given to ophthalmopathy patients. According to the paper, TCR Vbeta CDR3 sequencing was carried out on some 130 peripheral blood samples, which came from about 45 ophthalmopathy, 75 or so hyperthyroidism and approximately 17 progressor patients. Beyond this particular receptor, the publication reports: A 13 V-J signature model separated ophthalmopathy from stable hyperthyroidism, with 87.88% sensitivity and 81.08% specificity in cross-validation and 80%/75% in testing. Sample size was not statistically predetermined, and blinding of investigators to group allocation was not performed. Most expanded thyroid clonotypes (frequency above 0.001) were also detected in blood, suggesting blood repertoires may reflect thyroid immune responses. During validation, the model predicted progression to ophthalmopathy a median of around 6 months ahead of onset, with just under 71% sensitivity and about 72% specificity.

V is cut back by 4 bases and J by 4 bases, with 9 bases in the junction unmatched. The germline V gene sets CDR1 to SGHVS and CDR2 to FQNEAQ. The CDR3 goes from the cysteine to the phenylalanine over 15 residues. Only CDR3 DNA remains: 45 bases, in frame from the first base. The TCR beta CDR3 regions were amplified from RNA transcripts. For the first round of RT-PCR on the TCR CDR3, the HTBI primer set was used together with the Qiagen OneStep RT-PCR kit. Libraries were constructed in a second round of multiplex PCR, after which size selection and purification were carried out. Sequencing of the libraries was done on an Illumina HiSeq2000 using paired-end 100 bp reads. Concerning the study's data processing: SOAPnuke was used to process the raw data, removing reads that contained adapters or uncalled bases, had a mean Phred below 15, or lacked an exact match to the constant primer or identifier. High-quality paired reads were merged using COPE v1.2.5, and each unique nucleotide sequence was defined as a clonotype. Clonotypes were aligned to IMGT TRBV, TRBD and TRBJ reference segments using MiTCR v1.1. Only V-J combinations with frequency above 0.0001, covering 99.2% of repertoires, were analysed. A TCS score was defined as the ratio between F50 (clonal expansion) and ExV (chaos), using BLOSUM62-based TCRdist between CDR3 peptides within each V-J. Welch's t-statistics and random forest reduced approximately 520 V-J features to around 14, which were used in a naive Bayes classifier (R e1071). TCRdb ran its own pipeline on the public reads, namely fastp trimming at Q25 and MiXCR clone calling, and kept in-frame beta chains. Rows matching on CDR3 protein sequence are summarized as one entry with the most common DNA and genes. TCRdb's processing, not the authors', yielded these V and J calls. The sample data list more than 550,000 distinct CDR3 sequences, and 17% of these were observed just once. The ten biggest clones cover 15% of the sample.

Specimen: blood. This receptor was taken from a man aged 50-60 years with Graves' hyperthyroidism. The chain links TRBV7-8 with TRBJ1-1; TRBD1 fits 7 bases in the junction. The DNA sequence is given as TGTGCCAGCAGCTCAGGACAGGTTTTGACCACTGAAGCTTTCTTT. Its coded protein is CASSSGQVLTTEAFF. The reference TRBV7-8 and TRBJ1-1 proteins fill in what lies around the CDR3, so the full variable domain reads GAGVSQSPRYKVAKRGQDVALRCDPISGHVSLFWYQQALGQGPEFLTYFQNEAQLDKSGLPSDRFFAERPEGSVSTLKIQRTQQEDSAVYLCASSSGQVLTTEAFFGQGTRLTVV.